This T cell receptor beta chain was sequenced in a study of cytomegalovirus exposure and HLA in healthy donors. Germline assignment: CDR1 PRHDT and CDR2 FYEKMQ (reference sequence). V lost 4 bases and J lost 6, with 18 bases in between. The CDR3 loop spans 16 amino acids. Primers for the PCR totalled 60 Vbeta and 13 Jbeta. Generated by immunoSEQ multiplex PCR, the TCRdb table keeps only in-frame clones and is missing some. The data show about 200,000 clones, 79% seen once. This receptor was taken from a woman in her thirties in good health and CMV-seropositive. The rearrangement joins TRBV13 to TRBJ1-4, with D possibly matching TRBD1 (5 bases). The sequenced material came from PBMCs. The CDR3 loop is CASSSNFGTADEKLFF. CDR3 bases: TGTGCCAGCAGCTCAAACTTCGGGACTGCGGATGAAAAACTGTTTTTT.